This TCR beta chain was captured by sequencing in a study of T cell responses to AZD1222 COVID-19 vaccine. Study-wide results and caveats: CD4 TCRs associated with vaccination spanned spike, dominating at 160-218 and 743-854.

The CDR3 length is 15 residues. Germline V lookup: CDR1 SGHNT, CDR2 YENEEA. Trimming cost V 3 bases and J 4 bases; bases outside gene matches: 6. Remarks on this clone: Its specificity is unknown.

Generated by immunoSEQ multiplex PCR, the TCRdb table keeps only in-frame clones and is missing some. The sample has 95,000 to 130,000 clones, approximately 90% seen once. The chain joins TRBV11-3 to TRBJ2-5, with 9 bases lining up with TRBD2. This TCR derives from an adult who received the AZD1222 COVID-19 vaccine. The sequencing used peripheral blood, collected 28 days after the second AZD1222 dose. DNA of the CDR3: TGTGCCAGCAGCTTCGGACTAGCGTTATCAGAGACCCAGTACTTC. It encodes CASSFGLALSETQYF.